The 27 T cell receptor beta chains presented below share a single source sample, sequenced in a study of beta chain features in type 1 diabetes. Broader study findings: Shorter TCRB CDR3s, moderately but significantly so, marked every one of the four CD4+ subsets in Type 1 diabetes patients.

Their antigens remain unidentified. cDNA synthesis used the whole RNA isolate, giving expressed TCRB sequences. Profiling relied on immunoSEQ multiplex PCR, and the TCRdb table lists in-frame clones only, not all of them. The data show about 660,000 clones, with over 12% seen just once and 0.03% to 0.045% held by the top ten. Sequencing input: naive CD4+ T cells from blood. These TCRs come from a man between 18 and 35 years old with type 1 diabetes.

This clone was counted a few times. The genes are TRBV2 and TRBJ1-2; D may be TRBD1 (5 bases). V was clipped by 6 bases and J by 4 bases, with 15 bases between them. This CDR3 has 14 residues. Germline V gene data show CDR1 as SNHLY and CDR2 as FYNNEI. In DNA, the CDR3 is TGTGCCAGCAGCGACCAGGCAGGGTCCTATGGCTACACCTTC. Amino acid sequence: CASSDQAGSYGYTF.

This clone appeared a few times. The rearrangement links TRBV23-1 to TRBJ1-4; TRBD1 agrees at 8 bases. TRBV23-1 belongs to the ORF category, with a function that is uncertain. The CDR3 is 15 amino acids. With 3 bases clipped from V and 3 bases from J, the junction kept 3 bases outside the gene matches. CDR3 sequence: CASSQGTGPNEKLFF. The CDR3 DNA sequence: TGCGCCAGCAGTCAGGGGACAGGTCCTAATGAAAAACTGTTTTTT.

This clone was observed a handful of times. This chain joins TRBV25-1 and TRBJ2-3, with TRBD2 matching 12 bases. Germline-derived CDR1 and CDR2 are MGHDK and SYGVNS. The V gene end was trimmed by 0 bases and the J gene end by 3 bases; junction bases not matched to a gene: 7. The CDR3 consists of 18 residues. The CDR3 region has the DNA TGTGCCAGCAGTGAATATCCTAGCGGGAGGGCCGTAACAGATACGCAGTATTTT. Its protein is CASSEYPSGRAVTDTQYF.

This chain joins TRBV14 and TRBJ2-7; TRBD2 aligns across 7 bases. The CDR3 is 15 amino acids. Trimming at V came to 0 bases and at J to 2 bases, leaving 4 bases not matched to a gene. CDR1 and CDR2 (germline): SGHDN, FVKESK. The DNA of the CDR3 is TGTGCCAGCAGCCAAGATCTCACTAGCGCCTACGAGCAGTACTTC. Translation gives CASSQDLTSAYEQYF.

This clone showed up just a few times. The V call is TRBV30, the J call TRBJ1-1; 8 bases align to TRBD1. After removal of 2 bases from V and 4 bases from J, the junction contained 6 bases not matched to a gene. This CDR3 contains 14 residues. CDR1 is GTSNPN and CDR2 is SVGIG in the germline V gene (reference sequence). CDR3 region: CAWSLITGGTEAFF. CDR3 sequence (DNA): TGTGCCTGGAGTTTAATTACAGGGGGCACTGAAGCTTTCTTT.

This clone has a handful of counts. The chain combines TRBV9 with TRBJ2-7; a weak D match, TRBD2 (5 bases). The CDR3 sequence is 16 residues long. Germline V gene lookup returns CDR1 SGDLS and CDR2 YYNGEE. Deletions cut 3 bases from V and 0 bases from J, with 16 bases between. The CDR3 DNA reads as TGTGCCAGCAGCGATCAGGAGGTGGGAAGCTCCTACGAGCAGTACTTC. It is translated as CASSDQEVGSSYEQYF.

This chain connects TRBV21-1 to TRBJ1-2. TRBV21-1 is a recognized pseudogene. The CDR3 is 12 residues long. This CDR3 reads CASSLLGYGYTF. CDR3 nucleotides: TGTGCCAGCAGTTTACTCGGCTATGGCTACACCTTC.

The gene calls are TRBV20-1 and TRBJ2-7, with 7 bases matching TRBD1. Germline CDR1 DFQATT, CDR2 SNEGSKA (reference sequence). V dropped 2 bases and J dropped 9; count of bases not matched to a gene: 1. This CDR3 spans 10 amino acids. CDR3 in amino acids: CSARSGGQYF. The DNA for the CDR3 is TGCAGTGCTAGATCAGGGGGGCAGTACTTC.

The V gene is TRBV5-1, the J gene TRBJ2-3; 7 bases match TRBD1. Unmatched junction bases numbered 3, after V lost 5 bases and J lost 0 bases. The germline gives CDR1 SGHRS, CDR2 YFSETQ. This CDR3 is 14 amino acids long. The CDR3 spells CASRVGQSTDTQYF. As DNA, the CDR3 is TGCGCCAGCAGGGTGGGACAGAGCACAGATACGCAGTATTTT.

The table lists this clone with a few counts. The genes are TRBV15 and TRBJ2-3; 9 nucleotides match TRBD1. Losses at the gene ends were 1 base for V and 0 bases for J; bases not matched to a gene: 5. CDR3 length equals 17 residues. The germline gives CDR1 LNHNV, CDR2 YYDKDF (reference sequence). CDR3 bases: TGTGCCACCAGCAGAGGTATTGGGACAGGGAGCACAGATACGCAGTATTTT. Translating it yields CATSRGIGTGSTDTQYF. Supplemented by reference TRBV15 and TRBJ2-3, the full variable domain reads DAMVIQNPRYQVTQFGKPVTLSCSQTLNHNVMYWYQQKSSQAPKLLFHYYDKDFNNEADTPDNFQSRRPNTSFCFLDIRSPGLGDTAMYLCATSRGIGTGSTDTQYFGPGTRLTVL.

The sample holds a few counts of this clone. The chain links TRBV6-1 to TRBJ1-1; D gene uncertain. From germline, CDR1 is MNHNS and CDR2 SASEGT. V shed 4 bases and J shed 8 bases, with 5 bases lying between them. The CDR3 length is 10 residues. The CDR3 DNA is TGTGCCAGCAGTGTCGGAGAAGCTTTCTTT. It translates to CASSVGEAFF.

Remarks on this clone: The sample holds other DNA sequences that translate to the same CDR3. The V call is TRBV18, the J call TRBJ2-5; no clear D gene. V was shortened by 2 bases and J by 3 bases, with 4 bases between the two germline ends. Looked up from germline, CDR1 is KGHSH and CDR2 is LQKENI. CDR3 length equals 12 residues. The CDR3: CASSPEEETQYF. The CDR3 DNA reads TGTGCCAGCTCACCAGAGGAAGAGACCCAGTACTTC.

This clone was counted between two and nine times. V gene TRBV6-6 combines with J gene TRBJ2-7; D gene ambiguous. This CDR3 comprises 11 residues. Trimming shortened V by 8 bases and J by 8 bases, and 13 bases separated the two germline ends. Looked up from germline, CDR1 is MNHNY and CDR2 is SVGAGI (reference sequence). The CDR3 loop reads CASHESSKQYF. The CDR3 coding sequence is TGTGCCAGCCACGAATCATCGAAGCAGTACTTC.

The chain is built from TRBV30 and TRBJ1-1; D gene unclear. The V end lost 1 base, the J end lost 5 bases, and 17 bases lay between the germline ends. The CDR3 is made up of 15 amino acids. The germline CDR1 and CDR2 sequences are GTSNPN and SVGIG (reference sequence). Here the CDR3 DNA reads TGTGCCTGGAGTGCTATTAAGGCAACGCGGACTGAAGCTTTCTTT. Translating it yields CAWSAIKATRTEAFF. The complete variable domain, with remaining parts taken from reference TRBV30 and TRBJ1-1, reads SQTIHQWPATLVQPVGSPLSLECTVEGTSNPNLYWYRQAAGRGLQLLFYSVGIGQISSEVPQNLSASRPQDRQFILSSKKLLLSDSGFYLCAWSAIKATRTEAFFGQGTRLTVV.

This clone was recorded a few times. The CDR3 here is CAWFNWENNGYTF. CDR3 coding DNA: TGTGCCTGGTTTAACTGGGAAAACAATGGCTACACCTTC. The V and J genes are TRBV30 and TRBJ1-2; D is undetermined. The ends were cut back, 5 bases at V and 6 bases at J, with 16 bases in the middle. Per germline, CDR1 GTSNPN and CDR2 SVGIG (reference sequence). This CDR3 comprises 13 residues. Supplemented by reference TRBV30 and TRBJ1-2, the full variable domain reads SQTIHQWPATLVQPVGSPLSLECTVEGTSNPNLYWYRQAAGRGLQLLFYSVGIGQISSEVPQNLSASRPQDRQFILSSKKLLLSDSGFYLCAWFNWENNGYTFGSGTRLTVV.

This clone was picked up a small number of times. This chain joins TRBV19 and TRBJ2-7, with D hard to call. The CDR3 loop spans 12 amino acids. The V end was cut by 6 bases, the J end by 3 bases, with 9 bases between. CDR1 is LNHDA and CDR2 is SQIVND in the germline V gene (reference sequence). The CDR3 DNA reads as TGTGCCAGTAGCTCTGGGCACTACGAGCAGTACTTC. Its protein product is CASSSGHYEQYF.

This rearrangement joins TRBV11-2 to TRBJ2-3; 13 bases are a match to TRBD2. CDR1 is SGHAT and CDR2 is FQNNGV in the germline V gene. This CDR3 is 17 amino acids long. Germline trimming cut 3 bases from V and 8 bases from J; bases unmatched to any gene: 11. CDR3 sequence: CASSLEPGLAGSGTQYF. In DNA form, the CDR3 reads TGTGCCAGCAGCTTGGAGCCGGGACTAGCGGGATCGGGTACGCAGTATTTT.

This clone turned up a few times. The DNA of the CDR3 is TGTGCCTGGAGAGGCCAAACCGGGTCCCCAGGGGACACCGGGGAGCTGTTTTTT. Protein sequence: CAWRGQTGSPGDTGELFF. V is TRBV30 and J is TRBJ2-2, with D possibly TRBD1 on 6 matching bases. Germline V gene data show CDR1 as GTSNPN and CDR2 as SVGIG (reference sequence). This CDR3 is 18 amino acids long. V lost 3 bases to trimming and J lost 3 bases, with 23 bases between them. The full variable domain, in which reference TRBV30 and TRBJ2-2 provide the parts outside the CDR3, is SQTIHQWPATLVQPVGSPLSLECTVEGTSNPNLYWYRQAAGRGLQLLFYSVGIGQISSEVPQNLSASRPQDRQFILSSKKLLLSDSGFYLCAWRGQTGSPGDTGELFFGEGSRLTVL.

This clone was seen a handful of times. This chain uses TRBV6-1 with TRBJ1-2; weak D call: TRBD1 (6 bases). The CDR3 spans 14 residues. The V end was cut by 2 bases, the J end by 6 bases, with 13 bases between. CDR1 is MNHNS, CDR2 SASEGT, per germline. The CDR3 DNA sequence: TGTGCCAGCAGTGAAAGAGGGGGACGAGATGGCTACACCTTC. Protein product: CASSERGGRDGYTF.

The rearrangement joins TRBV18 to TRBJ2-5; 10 nucleotides agree with TRBD2. V lost 3 bases to trimming and J lost 5 bases; unmatched junction nucleotides: 6. Germline assignment: CDR1 KGHSH and CDR2 LQKENI. This CDR3 is 15 amino acids long. CDR3 protein: CASSPASGSGETQYF. In nucleotides, the CDR3 is TGTGCCAGCTCACCTGCTAGCGGGAGCGGCGAGACCCAGTACTTC.

Worth noting for this clone: Other nucleotide sequences from this sample produce the same CDR3. This sequence joins TRBV28 and TRBJ2-7; no definite D call. This CDR3 comprises 12 residues. Trimming removed 2 bases at V and 4 bases at J, with 6 bases between. Germline loops: CDR1 MDHEN, CDR2 SYDVKM. The CDR3 loop reads CASSLSRYEQYF. In DNA, the CDR3 is TGTGCCAGCAGTTTAAGCAGGTACGAGCAGTACTTC.

The chain uses TRBV19 and TRBJ2-1, with TRBD2 identical over 9 bases. Germline CDR1 and CDR2: LNHDA and SQIVND (reference sequence). The CDR3 covers 14 residues. V gave up 8 bases and J gave up 6 bases; unmatched junction bases: 8. DNA of the CDR3: TGTGCCAGTTCCGGGACTAGCCTGTCCAATGAGCAGTTCTTC. It codes for CASSGTSLSNEQFF.

This clone appeared a few times. The chain combines TRBV18 with TRBJ2-7; a possible D gene is TRBD1 (6 bases). The CDR3 loop spans 15 amino acids. V was clipped by 1 base and J by 2 bases, with 12 bases between them. CDR1 is KGHSH, CDR2 LQKENI, per germline. The CDR3 sequence: CASSPRAGATYEQYF. CDR3 in DNA: TGTGCCAGCTCACCACGGGCAGGGGCCACCTACGAGCAGTACTTC.

This clone was found a few times. This chain connects TRBV19 to TRBJ1-1; D remains unclear. This CDR3 has 14 residues. Germline V gene lookup returns CDR1 LNHDA and CDR2 SQIVND (reference sequence). Between the trimmed V and J ends, which lost 8 bases and 0 bases, there was a span of 13 bases. The CDR3 DNA reads as TGTGCCAGTCAAGACGGGCAGATGAACACTGAAGCTTTCTTT. This encodes CASQDGQMNTEAFF.

The genes are TRBV11-2 and TRBJ1-1; no definite D call. The V gene lost 1 base and the J gene lost 0 bases, with 6 bases spanning the gap. CDR1 and CDR2 from the germline V gene are SGHAT and FQNNGV. The CDR3 has 14 amino acids. CDR3 protein: CASSLGDMNTEAFF. For the CDR3, the DNA is TGTGCCAGCAGCTTAGGGGATATGAACACTGAAGCTTTCTTT.

This clone was counted only a few times. J is TRBJ1-1 and V is TRBV30; D perhaps matches TRBD1 (6 bases). This CDR3 has 11 residues. Trimming removed 5 bases at V and 8 bases at J, with 12 bases between. CDR1 GTSNPN and CDR2 SVGIG come from the germline V gene (reference sequence). CDR3 nucleotide sequence: TGTGCCTGGGGCCGGACAGCCGAAGCTTTCTTT. It specifies CAWGRTAEAFF.

The chain carries TRBV11-1 and TRBJ2-1; 12 bases align to TRBD2. V was clipped by 2 bases and J by 10 bases; unmatched bases: 9. Germline CDR1 reads SGHAT; CDR2 reads FQDESV (reference sequence). The CDR3 runs to 16 residues. The CDR3 reads CASSLTDLAGGREQFF. CDR3 in DNA: TGTGCCAGCAGCTTAACTGACCTAGCGGGAGGGAGAGAGCAGTTCTTC.